The 18 T cell receptor beta chains given below trace back to one sample, sequenced in a study of tumor-infiltrating lymphocytes in primary liver carcinoma. The source material, about 20-30 mg of unsorted bulk tissue, was used to co-extract RNA and DNA. TCR beta cDNA was made from around 460 ng total RNA with a constant-region primer. ARM-PCR was slightly modified, and three nested multiplex PCR rounds with it gave rise to the TCR beta libraries. Forward primers for TRBV1-TRBV30 and a C-beta reverse primer served the first two PCR rounds, at 10 cycles each. TCRdb independently ran MiXCR on the multiplex PCR reads; one entry per CDR3 protein. The profile covers about 35,000 distinct CDR3 sequences, with roughly 80% appearing a single time and about 15% taken by the ten largest. The sequencing sample was made of liver tumor tissue from sampling region 4. Subset defined: tumor region T4, right-lateral pole. These receptors all stem from a man aged 35-49 years with primary liver carcinoma and hepatitis B virus infection.

On this clonotype itself: Its ends do not fully match the called genes, so a read error is possible. The V call is TRBV11-1, the J call TRBJ2-4, with 8 bases fitting TRBD2. This CDR3 has 17 amino acids. Germline lookup yields CDR1 SGHAT and CDR2 FQDESV (reference sequence). The CDR3 DNA sequence: TGTGCCAGCAGCTTTCCCGGGACTAGTGGGACCAGAAACACTCAGTATTTC. This encodes CASSFPGTSGTRNTQYF.

A word on this clonotype: Germline and junction disagree at one end, which may indicate a read error. The rearrangement joins TRBV25-1 to TRBJ2-2, with D perhaps matching TRBD2 (6 bases). There are 15 residues in the CDR3. CDR1 MGHDK and CDR2 SYGVNS come from the germline V gene. The CDR3 sequence: CASSVIGANTGGLFF. The CDR3 DNA sequence: TGTGCCAGCAGTGTAATTGGGGCGAACACCGGGGGGCTGTTTTTT. The whole variable domain, remainder taken from reference TRBV25-1 and TRBJ2-2, is EADIYQTPRYLVIGTGKKITLECSQTMGHDKMYWYQQDPGMELHLIHYSYGVNSTEKGDLSSESTVSRIRTEHFPLTLESARPSHTSQYLCASSVIGANTGGLFFGEGSRLTVL.

On this clonotype: It is likely a read error, because the conserved phenylalanine at the end of the CDR3 is missing. The DNA is left out, because the CDR3 cannot be placed on it with certainty; the CDR3 is given as TCRdb lists it. This sequence joins TRBV7-9 and TRBJ2-1. In germline, CDR1 is SEHNR, CDR2 FQNEAQ (reference sequence). The CDR3 is made up of 15 amino acids, end residues included. The CDR3 loop is CASSDSLSENNEQFL.

Concerning this clonotype itself: As the CDR3 is not closed by the conserved phenylalanine or tryptophan, this likely results from a read error. The CDR3 nucleotides read TGCAGCGTTGAGGACGGGGCCGGCATCACACATACGCAGTATCTT. As protein: CSVEDGAGITHTQYL. The chain recombines TRBV29-1 with TRBJ2-3; tentatively, D is TRBD1 or TRBD2 (5 bases each). Germline values: CDR1 SQVTM, CDR2 ANQGSEA. The CDR3 consists of 15 residues.

In the case of this clonotype: A read error may account for a junction end that differs from germline. The chain uses TRBV6-5 and TRBJ2-1, with no clear D. Looked up from germline, CDR1 is MNHEY and CDR2 is SVGAGI. The CDR3 loop spans 17 amino acids. DNA of the CDR3: TGTGCCAGCAGCCACCATGTTTCTAGTGGGTGTTTTCATGAACAGTTCTTC. Protein product: CASSHHVSSGCFHEQFF.

Comments on this clonotype: Given the absence of the conserved phenylalanine or tryptophan at the CDR3 end, a read error is likely. This sequence joins TRBV11-3 and TRBJ1-1; 7 bases are a match to TRBD1. CDR3 length: 13 amino acids. Germline trimming cut 7 bases from V and 6 bases from J; bases unmatched to any gene: 8. Germline loops: CDR1 SGHNT, CDR2 YENEEA. The DNA of the CDR3 is TGTGCCAGCATCACTCGGCAGGGGGCTGAAGCTTTCTCT. Translating it yields CASITRQGAEAFS.

V gene TRBV28 combines with J gene TRBJ1-1; D call uncertain. CDR3 length: 17 residues. Trimming removed 1 base at V and 1 base at J, with 16 bases between. Germline CDR1 is MDHEN and CDR2 is SYDVKM. CDR3 bases: TGTGCCAGCAGTTTATTTGGAACTGGATTCAGGAACACTGAAGCTTTCTTT. It is translated as CASSLFGTGFRNTEAFF.

As to this clonotype: One end of the junction varies from germline; a read error may be responsible. The V gene is TRBV5-4, the J gene TRBJ2-3; a weak D match, TRBD2 (6 bases). CDR3 length: 15 amino acids. Germline assignment: CDR1 SGHNT and CDR2 YYREEE (reference sequence). CDR3 residues: CANGIVGLRGDMQYF. CDR3 DNA sequence: TGTGCCAACGGGATAGTGGGACTTCGCGGTGATATGCAGTATTTT.

This clonotype was seen a single time. A read error may account for a junction end that differs from germline. This sequence joins TRBV28 and TRBJ2-3; 9 bases agree with TRBD1. This CDR3 contains 16 residues. The germline gives CDR1 MDHEN, CDR2 SYDVKM. The CDR3 bases are TGCGCCAGCAGTTCACCCCAGAGACAGGGGGGGAGGACCCAGTATTTT. Protein: CASSSPQRQGGRTQYF.

About this clonotype itself: A much larger clone sits a single nucleotide away, making a read error possible. This chain connects TRBV28 to TRBJ2-2, with D perhaps given as TRBD1 or TRBD2 (5 bases each). The CDR3 consists of 15 residues. The V gene's germline CDR1 is MDHEN and CDR2 SYDVKM. The DNA for the CDR3 is TGTGCCAGCACCATTGGGGACCTTAGCACCGGGAAGCTGTTTTTT. Translated: CASTIGDLSTGKLFF. The variable domain in full, with the rest retrieved from reference TRBV28 and TRBJ2-2, is DVKVTQSSRYLVKRTGEKVFLECVQDMDHENMFWYRQDPGLGLRLIYFSYDVKMKEKGDIPEGYSVSREKKERFSLILESASTNQTSMYLCASTIGDLSTGKLFFGEGSRLTVL.

This clonotype is medium-sized. V gene TRBV4-1 combines with J gene TRBJ2-1; D gene uncertain. The germline gives CDR1 MGHRA, CDR2 YSYEKL. The V end was cut by 0 bases, the J end by 4 bases, with 13 bases between. The CDR3 consists of 16 residues. In nucleotides, the CDR3 is TGCGCCAGCAGCCAAGATCCCACATGGCCGTACAATGAGCAGTTCTTC. Translation gives CASSQDPTWPYNEQFF.

On this clonotype itself: A read error may be the cause here, since a much bigger clone is one base away. V and J are TRBV7-6 and TRBJ2-5, with 9 bases that match TRBD1. This CDR3 has 16 residues. Germline assignment: CDR1 SGHVS and CDR2 FNYEAQ. The CDR3 spells CVSSLAVQGAGETQYF. In nucleotides, the CDR3 is TGTGTCAGCAGCTTAGCGGTACAGGGGGCTGGCGAGACCCAGTACTTC.

This clonotype was observed a few times. The chain joins TRBV20-1 to TRBJ2-5, with 9 bases matching TRBD1. Per germline, CDR1 DFQATT and CDR2 SNEGSKA (reference sequence). The ends lost 3 bases at V and 1 base at J; junction bases unmatched: 9. The CDR3 extends over 16 amino acids. Here the CDR3 reads CSASRDRANLQETQYF. DNA of the CDR3: TGCAGTGCTAGCCGGGACAGGGCTAACCTCCAAGAGACCCAGTACTTC.

Many counts were recorded for this clonotype. The chain uses TRBV24-1 and TRBJ2-1, with 9 bases lining up with TRBD2. The V and J ends lost 9 bases and 8 bases, in that order; junction bases with no gene match: 7. The CDR3 length is 13 residues. Per the germline V gene, CDR1 is KGHDR and CDR2 is SFDVKD. This CDR3 reads CATGSGSYDEQFF. Written as DNA, the CDR3 is TGTGCCACCGGTAGCGGGAGTTATGATGAGCAGTTCTTC.

In its sample, this clonotype was seen many times. The chain links TRBV28 to TRBJ1-5; D unclear. V shed 7 bases and J shed 3 bases, with 13 bases lying between them. Germline loops: CDR1 MDHEN, CDR2 SYDVKM. The CDR3 covers 14 residues. The CDR3 here is CASTRHGLNQPQHF. The CDR3 nucleotides are TGTGCCAGCACCCGTCATGGCCTCAATCAGCCCCAGCATTTT.

Note on this clonotype: An end of the junction does not agree with germline; a read error may underlie this. The rearrangement joins TRBV30 to TRBJ2-1; 11 bases align to TRBD2. Per germline, CDR1 GTSNPN and CDR2 SVGIG (reference sequence). The CDR3 spans 16 residues. CDR3 loop: CVWSARTSGLNDEQFF. CDR3 sequence (DNA): TGTGTCTGGAGTGCCAGGACTAGCGGGCTTAACGATGAGCAGTTCTTC.

In the case of this clonotype: An end of the junction does not agree with germline; a read error may underlie this. V and J are TRBV11-2 and TRBJ2-7, with D hard to call. Germline CDR1 and CDR2: SGHAT and FQNNGV. This CDR3 is 15 amino acids long. Here the CDR3 reads CASSLRWPWENEQYF. CDR3 coding DNA: TGTGCAAGCAGCTTACGATGGCCATGGGAAAACGAGCAGTACTTC.

Of note for this clonotype: The CDR3 does not close with the conserved phenylalanine or tryptophan, likely indicating a read error. The chain joins TRBV12-3 or TRBV12-4 to TRBJ2-5; D might be TRBD2 (6 bases). This CDR3 is built from 13 residues. The CDR3 sequence is CAISRSGSEAQYL. The CDR3 DNA is TGTGCCATCAGTCGAAGCGGGTCAGAGGCCCAGTACCTC.